Listed below are T cell receptor beta chains from one sample, sequenced in a study of PD-1 blockade in classical Hodgkin lymphoma. Libraries were prepared by immunoSEQ multiplex PCR; TCRdb keeps only in-frame clonotypes and omits some of them. This sample carries tens of thousands of clones, 90% to 95% of them seen once, and the ten largest clones take 2% to 2.5%. The sample consisted of peripheral blood mononuclear cells (PBMCs). The receptors stem from a human donor with classical Hodgkin lymphoma. CDR3s include the opening cysteine and the closing phenylalanine or tryptophan. D genes are given only for firm matches. Expanded clones are given a class, and other clones once, few, many or no size at all.

TRBJ2-7 | TRBV7-6 | . | . | CASSLLRSDEQYF | TGTGCCAGCAGCTTATTAAGGAGTGACGAGCAGTACTTC
TRBJ1-2 | TRBV7-9 | . | . | CASSLSAAAYGYTF | TGTGCCAGCAGCCTCTCGGCGGCAGCCTATGGCTACACCTTC
TRBJ2-1 | TRBV27 | TRBD1 | . | CASSTTGTGGFREQFF | TGTGCCAGCAGCACCACCGGGACAGGGGGCTTTCGAGAGCAGTTCTTC
TRBJ2-7 | TRBV5-1 | TRBD2 | . | CASSFGLAGRVSYEQYF | TGCGCCAGCAGCTTCGGCCTAGCGGGCCGGGTTTCCTACGAGCAGTACTTC
TRBJ2-2 | TRBV28 | . | . | CASSFRGSSTGELFF | TGTGCCAGCAGTTTTCGGGGGAGTAGCACCGGGGAGCTGTTTTTT
TRBJ2-7 | TRBV5-1 | . | . | CASSRDQGYEQYF | TGCGCCAGCAGTCGGGATCAGGGATACGAGCAGTACTTC
TRBJ2-7 | TRBV5-4 | . | . | CASSRGPLAYEQYF | TGTGCCAGCAGCCGGGGGCCCCTGGCCTACGAGCAGTACTTC
TRBJ2-5 | TRBV15 | . | . | CATSKGPGGRQETQYF | TGTGCCACCAGCAAGGGCCCCGGGGGGCGCCAAGAGACCCAGTACTTC
TRBJ1-4 | TRBV6-6 | . | . | CASMRTVNEKLFF | TGTGCCAGCATGAGGACAGTTAATGAAAAACTGTTTTTT
TRBJ2-1 | TRBV5-3 | TRBD2 | . | CARSPSTGSLAGVPRNEQFF | TGTGCCAGAAGCCCTTCGACAGGTTCACTAGCGGGAGTACCCCGCAATGAGCAGTTCTTC
TRBJ1-2 | TRBV7-2 | . | . | CASSPQTGLVYGYTF | TGTGCCAGCAGCCCTCAGACAGGTCTAGTCTATGGCTACACCTTC
TRBJ1-6 | TRBV5-4 | . | . | CASSFRGSGNSPLHF | TGTGCCAGCAGCTTCAGGGGTTCTGGTAATTCACCCCTCCACTTT
TRBJ2-2 | TRBV7-2 | TRBD1 | . | CASSPRPGQANTGELFF | TGTGCCAGCAGCCCCCGCCCGGGACAGGCGAACACCGGGGAGCTGTTTTTT
TRBJ1-1 | TRBV5-1 | . | once | CASSYGGTLNTEAFF | TGCGCCAGCAGCTATGGAGGAACCCTAAACACTGAAGCTTTCTTT
TRBJ2-1 | TRBV15 | . | . | CATSRDRGWSGWEYNEQFF | TGTGCCACCAGCAGAGATCGTGGGTGGAGTGGTTGGGAATACAATGAGCAGTTCTTC
TRBJ2-7 | TRBV7-9 | . | . | CASSLVINEGGLSYEQYF | TGTGCCAGCAGCTTAGTGATTAACGAGGGAGGACTCTCCTACGAGCAGTACTTC
TRBJ2-1 | TRBV2 | TRBD2 | . | CASSPPGLAGLNEQFF | TGTGCCAGCAGTCCTCCGGGACTAGCGGGTCTCAATGAGCAGTTCTTC
TRBJ1-1 | TRBV28 | . | . | CASRGGTEAFF | TGTGCCAGCAGGGGTGGCACTGAAGCTTTCTTT
TRBJ2-7 | TRBV28 | . | . | CASSFVRYYEQYF | TGTGCCAGCAGTTTTGTACGGTACTACGAGCAGTACTTC
TRBJ1-3 | TRBV4-3 | . | . | CASSQAGNSGNTIYF | TGCGCCAGCAGCCAAGCAGGGAACTCTGGAAACACCATATATTTT
TRBJ2-1 | TRBV28 | TRBD2 | . | CASSLGGRARNEQFF | TGTGCCAGCAGTTTGGGCGGGAGGGCCAGGAATGAGCAGTTCTTC
TRBJ1-1 | TRBV27 | . | . | CASSLRGTFSATFF | TGTGCCAGCAGTTTAAGGGGGACATTCTCCGCGACTTTCTTT
TRBJ1-5 | TRBV19 | TRBD1 | once | CASSLTGDNQPQHF | TGTGCCAGTAGTCTGACAGGGGACAATCAGCCCCAGCATTTT
TRBJ1-2 | TRBV18 | . | . | CASSTALGDVGYTF | TGTGCCAGCTCAACGGCCCTTGGGGACGTGGGCTACACCTTC
TRBJ1-2 | TRBV6-5 | TRBD1 | . | CASSSYRGFYGYTF | TGTGCCAGCAGTTCTTACAGGGGCTTTTATGGCTACACCTTC
TRBJ2-3 | TRBV11-2 | . | . | CASSLWSGWGTDTQYF | TGTGCCAGCAGCTTATGGAGCGGGTGGGGCACAGATACGCAGTATTTT
TRBJ2-3 | TRBV5-1 | . | . | CASSLGQTSTDTQYF | TGCGCCAGCAGCTTGGGACAGACGTCCACAGATACGCAGTATTTT
TRBJ2-2 | TRBV4-2 | TRBD2 | . | CASSQFAGGNTGELFF | TGTGCCAGCAGCCAATTCGCGGGGGGGAACACCGGGGAGCTGTTTTTT
TRBJ2-7 | TRBV7-6 | TRBD1 | . | CASSLRQGLYEQYF | TGTGCCAGCAGCTTAAGACAGGGCCTTTACGAGCAGTACTTC
TRBJ1-2 | TRBV11-2 | TRBD1 | . | CASSAGQGYGYTF | TGTGCCAGCAGCGCGGGACAGGGGTACGGCTACACCTTC
TRBJ1-1 | TRBV30 | . | once | CAWGRGRNAEAFF | TGTGCCTGGGGCAGGGGCCGGAACGCTGAAGCTTTCTTT
TRBJ2-1 | TRBV30 | TRBD2 | . | CAWRQTSGGYNEQFF | TGTGCCTGGAGGCAGACTAGCGGGGGCTACAATGAGCAGTTCTTC
TRBJ1-2 | TRBV28 | TRBD1 | . | CATWTGGNYGYTF | TGTGCCACATGGACAGGGGGGAACTATGGCTACACCTTC
TRBJ2-2 | TRBV4-2 | . | . | CASSQRRAGGTTSGAGELFF | TGTGCCAGCAGCCAAAGAAGGGCGGGCGGGACCACTTCTGGTGCCGGGGAGCTGTTTTTT
TRBJ1-1 | TRBV2 | . | . | CASRVRDQNTEAFF | TGTGCCAGCAGGGTCCGGGACCAGAACACTGAAGCTTTCTTT
TRBJ2-1 | TRBV11-2 | TRBD2 | . | CASSLHPSSGSPKYNEQFF | TGTGCCAGCAGCTTACACCCCTCCAGCGGGAGTCCTAAATACAATGAGCAGTTCTTC
TRBJ1-1 | TRBV7-3 | . | once | CASSPTTRSEAFF | TGTGCCAGCAGCCCGACGACCCGTTCTGAAGCTTTCTTT
TRBJ2-5 | TRBV5-6 | . | . | CASSLSQRWETQYF | TGTGCCAGCAGCTTGTCACAGCGCTGGGAGACCCAGTACTTC
TRBJ2-7 | TRBV27 | . | few | CASSPGGFGEQYF | TGTGCCAGCAGTCCCGGGGGTTTTGGCGAGCAGTACTTC
TRBJ1-5 | TRBV5-1 | . | . | CASSSDGSNQPQHF | TGCGCCAGCAGCTCGGACGGTAGCAATCAGCCCCAGCATTTT
TRBJ2-3 | TRBV18 | . | . | CASSPSLLETDTQYF | TGTGCCAGCTCACCATCGCTCCTAGAGACAGATACGCAGTATTTT
TRBJ2-6 | TRBV29-1 | . | . | CSVDVGAGANVLTF | TGCAGCGTTGATGTGGGGGCTGGGGCCAACGTCCTGACTTTC
TRBJ2-2 | TRBV19 | . | . | CASSARGFATGELFF | TGTGCCAGTAGTGCTCGGGGTTTTGCGACCGGGGAGCTGTTTTTT
TRBJ2-3 | TRBV20-1 | . | once | CSAKKTDTQYF | TGCAGTGCTAAAAAGACAGATACGCAGTATTTT